This paragraph covers one T cell receptor (beta chain) sequence. Time point: baseline, week 1 (first vaccination visit). Indicated treatment: pre-vaccination baseline after standard-of-care therapy. Trimming pared 1 base from V and 2 bases from J, leaving 2 bases between. The CDR3 length is 12 residues. The germline V gene encodes CDR1 SGHTA and CDR2 FQGNSA. The repertoire was sequenced with immunoSEQ multiplex PCR; TCRdb's copy has only in-frame clones and lacks some. Counted here are about 59,000 clones, about 91% occurring once; the ten biggest clones make up 2.6%. This specimen comes from a study of a mutant IDH1 vaccine in newly diagnosed glioma.

The sample consisted of PBMCs, taken from a glioma patient treated with radiotherapy, temozolomide or both. The chain combines TRBV7-2 with TRBJ1-2; D is unclear. The receptor was derived from a middle-aged man with glioma. This CDR3 is CASSLDNYGYTF. The DNA of the CDR3 is TGTGCCAGCAGCTTAGACAACTATGGCTACACCTTC. Complete variable domain (other parts from reference TRBV7-2 and TRBJ1-2): GAGVSQSPSNKVTEKGKDVELRCDPISGHTALYWYRQSLGQGLEFLIYFQGNSAPDKSGLPSDRFSAERTGGSVSTLTIQRTQQEDSAVYLCASSLDNYGYTFGSGTRLTVV.